The 9 T cell receptor beta chains in this list originate from one sample, sequenced in a study of blood T cell repertoires in COVID-19 (TCRdb year 2020). Library generation was performed with the immunoSEQ multiplex PCR assay. Imported from immuneACCESS, the table was reduced by TCRdb to in-frame sequences with V and J called. These copies leave out some clones; in studies compared against another copy, an unresolved V gene accounts for under half, and the cause of the remainder is not known. This sample lists a few hundred thousand clones; about 85% were detected once. Of the sample, approximately 4% falls within the top ten clones. What was sequenced was peripheral blood. Receptors were obtained from a man aged 55-75 years who had recovered from COVID-19.

The rearrangement links TRBV5-4 to TRBJ2-7; TRBD2 aligns across 12 bases. CDR3 length: 17 amino acids. Germline CDR1 reads SGHNT; CDR2 reads YYREEE (reference sequence). The V gene end was trimmed by 4 bases and the J gene end by 0 bases; junction bases not matched to a gene: 8. The CDR3 sequence is CASSRKLAGGSSYEQYF. The CDR3 bases are TGTGCCAGCAGCCGAAAACTAGCGGGGGGCAGCTCCTACGAGCAGTACTTC.

The rearrangement links TRBV27 to TRBJ2-7; 9 positions match TRBD1. Germline loops: CDR1 MNHEY, CDR2 SMNVEV (reference sequence). Trimming removed 5 bases from V and 5 bases from J; junction bases left unmatched: 10. This CDR3 has 15 residues. The CDR3 is CASSPHRGRDNEQYF. CDR3 sequence (DNA): TGTGCCAGCAGTCCGCACAGGGGGCGCGATAACGAGCAGTACTTC.

V gene TRBV2 combines with J gene TRBJ1-2, with 7 bases fitting TRBD1. The J segment lost 4 bases and the V segment lost 3 bases, leaving 5 bases of the junction unmatched. The germline V gene has CDR1 SNHLY and CDR2 FYNNEI. CDR3 size: 14 residues. This CDR3 reads CASSDRRQGYGYTF. The CDR3 region has the DNA TGTGCCAGCAGTGACCGAAGACAGGGCTATGGCTACACCTTC.

The chain uses TRBV19 and TRBJ2-5; TRBD2 agrees at 12 bases. Trimming took 6 bases from V and 5 from J; bases not matched to a gene: 4. The length of the CDR3 is 14 residues. Germline V CDR1 and CDR2: LNHDA, SQIVND (reference sequence). CDR3: CASRTSGGGETQYF. DNA of the CDR3: TGTGCCAGTAGGACTAGCGGGGGCGGGGAGACCCAGTACTTC.

The rearrangement joins TRBV9 to TRBJ1-2; 9 bases map to TRBD1. Germline V CDR1 and CDR2: SGDLS, YYNGEE. V lost 6 bases, J lost 8 bases, and 14 bases stayed unmatched. CDR3 length equals 15 residues. CDR3 nucleotides: TGTGCCAGCAACCCTAACTCCCCGGGACAGGGCGGCTACACCTTC. This gives the protein CASNPNSPGQGGYTF.

The chain recombines TRBV3-1 (or the pseudogene TRBV3-2) with TRBJ1-4; 8 nucleotides match TRBD1. The trim removed 2 bases at V and 8 bases at J, leaving 4 bases unmatched. Germline CDR1 reads LGHDT; CDR2 reads YNNKEL (reference sequence). The CDR3 spans 14 residues. In DNA form, the CDR3 reads TGTGCCAGCAGCCAAAGGGACAGGCGGGAAAAACTGTTTTTT. Residues: CASSQRDRREKLFF.

V gene TRBV6-5 combines with J gene TRBJ2-7, with 10 bases that match TRBD1. V dropped 0 bases and J dropped 12; count of bases not matched to a gene: 11. In germline, CDR1 is MNHEY, CDR2 SVGAGI. This CDR3 is 15 amino acids long. The CDR3 is CASSYSRDRGLSMYF. DNA of the CDR3: TGTGCCAGCAGTTACTCGAGGGACAGGGGCCTTAGTATGTACTTC.

There are a few counts of this clone. The chain recombines TRBV7-9 with TRBJ1-4; 9 bases line up with TRBD1. With 4 bases clipped from V and 8 bases from J, the junction kept 8 bases outside the gene matches. The germline CDR1 and CDR2 sequences are SEHNR and FQNEAQ (reference sequence). This CDR3 contains 15 residues. The CDR3 DNA reads as TGTGCCAGCAGCTCGCCGGGACAGGGAAGGGAAAAACTGTTTTTT. It translates to CASSSPGQGREKLFF.

The rearrangement links TRBV16 to TRBJ2-1, with 8 bases matching TRBD2. V lost 4 bases and J lost 8; bases outside the gene matches: 1. The CDR3 is 12 residues long. Germline values: CDR1 KGHSY, CDR2 FQNENV. The CDR3 nucleotides read TGTGCCAGCAGCCCCGGGAGGGATGAGCAGTTCTTC. This sequence encodes CASSPGRDEQFF.